These 14 T cell receptor beta chains originate from one sample sequenced in a study of molecular identifiers for immune sequencing clone quantification. MiXCR, run by TCRdb on the PCR reads, gives a single entry per CDR3 protein. The profile shows about half a million distinct CDR3 sequences, roughly 23% of them singletons. The specimen sequenced was naive CD8+ T cells from blood, with Jurkat cell RNA spiked in. Subset described: FACS-sorted CD8+CD4-CCR7+CD45RA+ naive T cells. The receptors were gathered from a human donor in good health. Some libraries in this study had Jurkat cell RNA spiked in.

This clonotype showed up just a few times. J is TRBJ2-3 and V is TRBV6-5, with a possible D match to TRBD2 (6 bases). The CDR3 spans 14 residues. Trimming took 2 bases from V and 5 from J, leaving 11 bases between them. Germline CDR1 and CDR2: MNHEY and SVGAGI. The CDR3 loop reads CASSYGREVDTQYF. CDR3 DNA: TGTGCCAGCAGTTACGGCAGGGAGGTAGATACGCAGTATTTT.

This clonotype was seen more than once but under ten times. One end of the junction fails to match germline, which may point to a read error. The V and J genes are TRBV4-2 and TRBJ2-1, with 10 positions matching TRBD2. The V gene's germline CDR1 is LGHNA and CDR2 YNFKEQ. The CDR3 loop spans 16 amino acids. CDR3 region: CASSQESGRADDEQLF. DNA of the CDR3: TGTGCCAGCAGCCAAGAGAGCGGGAGGGCCGACGATGAGCAGCTCTTC.

The CDR3 bases are TGCGCCAGCAGCCAAGATTGGGGGGACAGCGACACAGATACGCAGTATTTT. Translating gives CASSQDWGDSDTDTQYF. The chain has TRBV4-3 and TRBJ2-3; D might be TRBD1 (7 bases). The V and J ends lost 0 bases and 2 bases respectively, with 15 bases between them. CDR3 length equals 17 residues. Germline lookup yields CDR1 LGHNA and CDR2 YSLEER.

Only a few counts were recorded for this clonotype. The chain uses TRBV11-3 and TRBJ2-3; 8 positions match TRBD2. The J segment lost 4 bases and the V segment lost 4 bases, leaving 13 bases of the junction unmatched. CDR1 SGHNT and CDR2 YENEEA come from the germline V gene. CDR3 size: 17 residues. The CDR3 is CASSSGGSGGDSDTQYF. CDR3 in DNA: TGTGCCAGCAGCTCCGGGGGCTCGGGAGGGGACTCAGATACGCAGTATTTT.

Concerning this clonotype itself: A much larger clonotype is one base distant, so this may be a read error. This chain links TRBV7-9 with TRBJ2-5, with TRBD2 as a possible D gene (5 bases). CDR1 and CDR2 from the germline V gene are SEHNR and FQNEAQ (reference sequence). This CDR3 region has 16 residues. CDR3 sequence: CASSLSPAESQETQHF. CDR3 DNA sequence: TGTGCCAGCAGCTTAAGCCCAGCGGAATCCCAAGAGACCCAGCACTTC.

This clonotype was seen only a few times. This chain connects TRBV7-8 to TRBJ2-7; possibly TRBD2 for D (6 bases). Looked up from germline, CDR1 is SGHVS and CDR2 is FQNEAQ. Trimming pared 0 bases from V and 0 bases from J, leaving 15 bases between. The CDR3 is made up of 17 amino acids. The CDR3: CASSLATKAGPSYEQYF. In DNA form, the CDR3 reads TGTGCCAGCAGCTTAGCTACCAAAGCGGGTCCCTCCTACGAGCAGTACTTC.

At least ten counts were recorded for this clonotype. The V and J genes are TRBV4-3 and TRBJ2-7; D is ambiguous. CDR1 and CDR2 from the germline V gene are LGHNA and YSLEER. The V gene lost 3 bases and the J gene lost 1 base, with 7 bases spanning the gap. CDR3 size: 13 residues. The CDR3 protein is CASSQDESYEQYF. CDR3 bases: TGCGCCAGCAGCCAGGACGAATCCTACGAGCAGTACTTC.

At least ten counts were recorded for this clonotype. V and J are TRBV27 and TRBJ2-2; no definite D call. Trimming cost V 6 bases and J 7 bases, with 9 bases left between them. The CDR3 has 12 residues. The germline gives CDR1 MNHEY, CDR2 SMNVEV (reference sequence). The CDR3 sequence is CASSLPGGELFF. The DNA of the CDR3 is TGTGCCAGCAGCCTCCCGGGCGGGGAGCTGTTTTTT.

The chain employs TRBV27 and TRBJ2-2, with 11 nucleotides matching TRBD1. V was clipped by 5 bases and J by 5 bases; unmatched bases: 10. The CDR3 is made up of 17 amino acids. Germline values: CDR1 MNHEY, CDR2 SMNVEV (reference sequence). The CDR3 spells CASSTILGTGGTGELFF. DNA of the CDR3: TGTGCCAGCAGTACTATTTTAGGGACAGGGGGGACCGGGGAGCTGTTTTTT.

This clonotype was seen many times. This chain uses TRBV5-1 with TRBJ1-1, with D maybe TRBD1 (5 bases). Per the germline V gene, CDR1 is SGHRS and CDR2 is YFSETQ. CDR3 length: 13 amino acids. V lost 5 bases, J lost 3 bases, and 11 bases lay in between. The CDR3 DNA sequence: TGCGCCAGCAGTGCGGGGGACTACACTGAAGCTTTCTTT. It specifies CASSAGDYTEAFF.

The sample holds many counts of this clonotype. This sequence joins TRBV6-6 and TRBJ2-3; D not resolved. The CDR3 has 11 amino acids. V lost 5 bases and J lost 7, with 7 bases in between. Per germline, CDR1 MNHNY and CDR2 SVGAGI (reference sequence). The CDR3 DNA is TGTGCCAGCAGTGAACCAAATACGCAGTATTTT. It is translated as CASSEPNTQYF.

Details on this clonotype: The junction does not match germline at one end; this may be a read error. The V and J genes are TRBV7-6 and TRBJ1-4; no firm D call. The CDR3 extends over 14 amino acids. Per germline, CDR1 SGHVS and CDR2 FNYEAQ. CDR3 amino acids: CAGSPAGSNEKLFF. In DNA form, the CDR3 reads TGTGCCGGCAGCCCCGCTGGGTCTAATGAAAAACTGTTTTTT. Full variable domain (missing parts from reference TRBV7-6 and TRBJ1-4): GAGVSQSPRYKVTKRGQDVALRCDPISGHVSLYWYRQALGQGPEFLTYFNYEAQQDKSGLPNDRFSAERPEGSISTLTIQRTEQRDSAMYRCAGSPAGSNEKLFFGSGTQLSVL.

The V and J genes are TRBV12-3 or TRBV12-4 and TRBJ1-1; D is unresolved. The CDR3 runs to 14 residues. The V end was cut by 7 bases, the J end by 5 bases, with 17 bases between. CDR3: CASTPMGSGTEAFF. The CDR3 DNA reads as TGTGCCAGCACCCCAATGGGAAGTGGGACTGAAGCTTTCTTT.

This clonotype was counted ten times or more. The gene calls are TRBV7-9 and TRBJ2-5; D is unclear. The CDR3 totals 13 residues. V was cut by 3 bases and J by 7 bases, with 12 bases left in between. Germline V gene sequence: CDR1 SEHNR, CDR2 FQNEAQ (reference sequence). The CDR3 spells CASSLEVLRTQYF. CDR3 DNA: TGTGCCAGCAGCTTGGAAGTTTTGAGGACCCAGTACTTC.